This section outlines one T cell receptor (beta chain) sequence together with its context. Its cognate antigen is unknown. The sample comes from a study of CXCR3-negative and CXCR3-positive naive CD8 T cells. Study-level background: The study obtained approximately 130 million TRB reads, about 1.5 +/- 0.3 million per library. Overall study findings and caveats: Greater hydrophobicity was found in TRB CDR3s of CXCR3-positive naive cells than of CXCR3-negative naive cells. TRBV-TRBJ usage was similar across naive CXCR3 subsets but distinct in memory cells. In both naive subsets diversity was comparably high, whereas memory CD8+ cells showed much lower diversity.

Via 5' RACE with UMI labels, TRB cDNA libraries were prepared. TCRdb re-called the 5' RACE reads; one entry per CDR3 protein, DNA not given. This sample contains over 100,000 distinct CDR3 sequences. The authors gated naive CD8+ T cells as CD45RO-CCR7+CD27+CD95-. Germline loops: CDR1 SGHVS, CDR2 FNYEAQ. The CDR3 extends over 16 amino acids. The sequence came from a human donor in good health. Some clones in this sample may be carry-over from other donors' samples. V gene TRBV7-6 combines with J gene TRBJ2-2. The sample was naive CXCR3+ CD8+ T cells from blood. Regarding subset: CD45RO-CCR7+CD27+CD95- naive CD8+ T cells expressing CXCR3 (TNR3+). CDR3 region: CASSFSQAPGYGELFF.